This T cell receptor beta chain was sequenced during a study of radiotherapy plus CTLA-4 blockade in lung cancer. About the research overall: Disease control reached roughly 33%, with objective responses in less than 20%. Study results and limitations: It was early blood T cell clone dynamics, with interferon-beta, that reportedly best predicted response. TCR clones from tumors expanded in blood after radiotherapy plus ipilimumab.

Clones were read by immunoSEQ multiplex PCR, and TCRdb kept only the in-frame ones, dropping some. This sample carries around 55,000 clones, about 80% of them seen once, and the ten largest clones take 6% to 7%. Concerning this clone: The target antigen is unknown.

The sequences come from peripheral blood, collected from a patient treated with radiotherapy plus ipilimumab. This receptor was obtained from a human donor with non-small cell lung cancer whose response to radiotherapy plus ipilimumab could not be evaluated.

DNA of the CDR3: TGTGCCAGTAGCCTCTCCTCGAGTGGAGGCCCCTCTCAGCCCCAGCATTTT. It specifies CASSLSSSGGPSQPQHF. V is TRBV19 and J is TRBJ1-5; D unresolved. V lost 6 bases, J lost 6 bases, and 24 bases lay in between. CDR3 size: 17 residues. The germline gives CDR1 LNHDA, CDR2 SQIVND (reference sequence). Together with reference TRBV19 and TRBJ1-5, the CDR3 gives the full variable domain: DGGITQSPKYLFRKEGQNVTLSCEQNLNHDAMYWYRQDPGQGLRLIYYSQIVNDFQKGDIAEGYSVSREKKESFPLTVTSAQKNPTAFYLCASSLSSSGGPSQPQHFGDGTRLSIL.